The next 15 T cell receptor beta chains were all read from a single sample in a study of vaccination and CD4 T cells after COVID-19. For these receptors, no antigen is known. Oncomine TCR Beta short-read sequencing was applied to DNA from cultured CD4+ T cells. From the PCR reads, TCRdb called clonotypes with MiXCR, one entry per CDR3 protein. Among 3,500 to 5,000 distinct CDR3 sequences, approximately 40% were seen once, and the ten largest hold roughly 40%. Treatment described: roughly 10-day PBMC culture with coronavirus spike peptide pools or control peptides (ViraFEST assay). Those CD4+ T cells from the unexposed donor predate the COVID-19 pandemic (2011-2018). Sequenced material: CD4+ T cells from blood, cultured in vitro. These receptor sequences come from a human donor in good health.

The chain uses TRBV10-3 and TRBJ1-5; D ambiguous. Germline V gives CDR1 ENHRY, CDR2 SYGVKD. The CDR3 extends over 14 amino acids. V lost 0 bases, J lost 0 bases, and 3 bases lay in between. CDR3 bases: TGTGCCATCAGTGAGTCAACTAGCAATCAGCCCCAGCATTTT. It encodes CAISESTSNQPQHF.

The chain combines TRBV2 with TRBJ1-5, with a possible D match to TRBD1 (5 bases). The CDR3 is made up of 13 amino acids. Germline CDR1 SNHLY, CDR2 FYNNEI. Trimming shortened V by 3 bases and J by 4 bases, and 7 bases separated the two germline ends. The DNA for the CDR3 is TGTGCCAGCAGTGAGGACACTAATCAGCCCCAGCATTTT. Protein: CASSEDTNQPQHF. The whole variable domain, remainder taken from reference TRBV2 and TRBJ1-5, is EPEVTQTPSHQVTQMGQEVILRCVPISNHLYFYWYRQILGQKVEFLVSFYNNEISEKSEIFDDQFSVERPDGSNFTLKIRSTKLEDSAMYFCASSEDTNQPQHFGDGTRLSIL.

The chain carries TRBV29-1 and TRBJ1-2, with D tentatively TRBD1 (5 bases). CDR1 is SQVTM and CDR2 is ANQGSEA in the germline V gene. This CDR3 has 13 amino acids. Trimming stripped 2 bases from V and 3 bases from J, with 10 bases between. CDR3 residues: CSVEYRGDYGYTF. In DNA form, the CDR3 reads TGCAGCGTTGAATACCGGGGCGACTATGGCTACACCTTC.

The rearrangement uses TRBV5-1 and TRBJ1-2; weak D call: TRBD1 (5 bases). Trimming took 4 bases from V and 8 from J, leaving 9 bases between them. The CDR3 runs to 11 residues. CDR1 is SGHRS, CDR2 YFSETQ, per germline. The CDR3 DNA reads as TGCGCCAGCAGCCCGGGGGGGGGCTACACCTTC. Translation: CASSPGGGYTF.

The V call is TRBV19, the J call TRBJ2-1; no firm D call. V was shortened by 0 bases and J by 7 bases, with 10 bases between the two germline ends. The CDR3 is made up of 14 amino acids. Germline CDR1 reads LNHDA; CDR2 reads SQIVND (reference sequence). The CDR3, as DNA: TGTGCCAGTAGTATAGACGTTTCTGCGAATGAGCAGTTCTTC. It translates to CASSIDVSANEQFF.

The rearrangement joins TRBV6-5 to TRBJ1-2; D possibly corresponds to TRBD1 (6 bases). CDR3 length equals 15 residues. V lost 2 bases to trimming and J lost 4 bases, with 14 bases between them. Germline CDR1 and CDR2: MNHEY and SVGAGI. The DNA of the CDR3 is TGTGCCAGCAGTTACACCGTGGACAGCTTCTATGGCTACACCTTC. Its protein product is CASSYTVDSFYGYTF.

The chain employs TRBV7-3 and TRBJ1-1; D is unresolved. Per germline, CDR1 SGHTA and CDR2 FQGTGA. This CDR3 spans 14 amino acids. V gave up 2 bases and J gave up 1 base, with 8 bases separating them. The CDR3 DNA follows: TGTGCCAGCAGCTTACAAAGCGAGAACACTGAAGCTTTCTTT. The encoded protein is CASSLQSENTEAFF.

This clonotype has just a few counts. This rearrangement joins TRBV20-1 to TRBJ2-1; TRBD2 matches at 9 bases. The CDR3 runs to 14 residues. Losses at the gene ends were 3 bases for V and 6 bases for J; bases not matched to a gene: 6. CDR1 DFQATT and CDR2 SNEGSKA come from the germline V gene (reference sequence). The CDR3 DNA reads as TGCAGTGCTAGGGGCGGCGGGGGGGCCAATGAGCAGTTCTTC. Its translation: CSARGGGGANEQFF.

Here the CDR3 DNA reads TGCAGTGCTGGGGGACAAGGGGACTACGAGCAGTACTTC. It encodes CSAGGQGDYEQYF. The chain couples TRBV20-1 to TRBJ2-7, with D possibly TRBD1 on 6 matching bases. Trimming cost V 5 bases and J 3 bases, with 14 bases left between them. CDR1 and CDR2 (germline): DFQATT, SNEGSKA (reference sequence). The CDR3 covers 13 residues.

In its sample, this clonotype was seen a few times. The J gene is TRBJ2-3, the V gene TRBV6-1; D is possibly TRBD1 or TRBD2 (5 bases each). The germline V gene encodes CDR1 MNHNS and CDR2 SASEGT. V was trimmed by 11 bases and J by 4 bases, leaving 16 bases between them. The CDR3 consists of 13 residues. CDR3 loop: CALSGGISDTQYF. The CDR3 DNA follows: TGTGCCCTGAGTGGGGGAATATCAGATACGCAGTATTTT.

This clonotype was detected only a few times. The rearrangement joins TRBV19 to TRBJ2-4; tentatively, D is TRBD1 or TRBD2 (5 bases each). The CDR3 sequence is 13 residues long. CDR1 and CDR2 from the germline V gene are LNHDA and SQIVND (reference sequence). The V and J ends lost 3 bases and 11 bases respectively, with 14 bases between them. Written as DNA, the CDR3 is TGTGCCAGTAGTATGGGGGTATCGATCGTTCAGTACTTC. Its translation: CASSMGVSIVQYF.

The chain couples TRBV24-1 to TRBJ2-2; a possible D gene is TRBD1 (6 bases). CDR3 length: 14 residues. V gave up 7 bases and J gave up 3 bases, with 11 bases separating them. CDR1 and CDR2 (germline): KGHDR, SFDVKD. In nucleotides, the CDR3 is TGTGCCACCAGCAGGGGTAAAGACACCGGGGAGCTGTTTTTT. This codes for CATSRGKDTGELFF.

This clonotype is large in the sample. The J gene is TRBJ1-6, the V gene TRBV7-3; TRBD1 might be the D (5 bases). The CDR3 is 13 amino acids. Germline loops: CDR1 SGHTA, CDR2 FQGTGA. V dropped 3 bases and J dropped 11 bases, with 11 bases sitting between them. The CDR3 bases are TGTGCCAGCAGCTTTATGAGGGGAACACCCCTCCACTTT. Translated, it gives CASSFMRGTPLHF.

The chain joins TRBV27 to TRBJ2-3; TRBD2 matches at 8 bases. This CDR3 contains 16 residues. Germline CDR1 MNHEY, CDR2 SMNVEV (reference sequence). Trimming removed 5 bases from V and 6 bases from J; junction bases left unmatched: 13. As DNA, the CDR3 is TGTGCCAGCAGTCCCCGGGGAGCGGGGGTGCAGGATACGCAGTATTTT. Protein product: CASSPRGAGVQDTQYF.

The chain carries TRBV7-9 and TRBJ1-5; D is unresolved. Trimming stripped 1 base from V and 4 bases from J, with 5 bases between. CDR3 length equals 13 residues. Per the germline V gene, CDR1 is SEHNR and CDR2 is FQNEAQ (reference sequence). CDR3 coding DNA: TGTGCCAGCAGCTTAGGGCCGAATCAGCCCCAGCATTTT. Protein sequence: CASSLGPNQPQHF.